These 26 T cell receptor beta chains were all obtained from the same sample, sequenced in a study of shared clonotypes between healthy human individuals. The table came from immunoSEQ multiplex PCR; TCRdb's copy has only in-frame clones and leaves some out. The table has 2 million to 2.5 million clones, over 90% seen once. What was sequenced was naive CD4+ T cells from PBMCs. Subset here: CD45RA+ positively selected. The source is a man younger than 35 in good health. Some clones in this sample may be carry-over from other donors' samples.

The chain links TRBV9 to TRBJ2-1, with D tentatively TRBD1 (5 bases). Germline V gives CDR1 SGDLS, CDR2 YYNGEE. V lost 5 bases and J 4 bases, leaving 19 bases between the germline ends. The CDR3 runs 16 residues. The CDR3 DNA sequence: TGTGCCAGCAGTACTATAGGACAATCCGTTTACAATGAGCAGTTCTTC. Its translation is CASSTIGQSVYNEQFF.

This chain uses TRBV5-1 with TRBJ1-2, with 9 bases fitting TRBD1. Trimming removed 3 bases from V and 8 bases from J; junction bases left unmatched: 14. Germline CDR1 SGHRS, CDR2 YFSETQ. The CDR3 contains 16 residues. CDR3 region: CASSYNAPDRGDGYTF. The CDR3 DNA is TGCGCCAGCAGCTACAACGCCCCGGACAGGGGCGACGGCTACACCTTC.

The sample holds a few counts of this clone. The chain carries TRBV10-3 and TRBJ1-5, with 7 bases that match TRBD1. Germline CDR1 ENHRY, CDR2 SYGVKD. Trimming removed 4 bases from V and 6 bases from J; junction bases left unmatched: 6. CDR3 length equals 14 residues. CDR3 nucleotide sequence: TGTGCCATCAGTGGTGAGGGGGCAGGTCAGCCCCAGCATTTT. It specifies CAISGEGAGQPQHF.

The chain is built from TRBV6-5 and TRBJ2-5, with a tentative D call TRBD2 (6 bases). The CDR3 is 12 amino acids. The V end was cut by 6 bases, the J end by 4 bases, with 9 bases between. In germline, CDR1 is MNHEY, CDR2 SVGAGI. The CDR3 DNA is TGTGCCAGCAGCCCCGGGGGAGAGACCCAGTACTTC. Translating it yields CASSPGGETQYF.

The V call is TRBV5-1, the J call TRBJ2-2, with a tentative D call TRBD1 (6 bases). Germline CDR1 and CDR2: SGHRS and YFSETQ. The CDR3 loop spans 17 amino acids. V lost 1 base to trimming and J lost 4 bases, with 17 bases between them. CDR3 in amino acids: CASSLRVLDRATGELFF. In DNA form, the CDR3 reads TGCGCCAGCAGCTTGAGAGTGTTGGACAGAGCCACCGGGGAGCTGTTTTTT.

The gene calls are TRBV11-1 and TRBJ2-5, with D possibly TRBD2 on 6 matching bases. Trimming removed 5 bases at V and 2 bases at J, with 12 bases between. This CDR3 is 14 amino acids long. Germline V gives CDR1 SGHAT, CDR2 FQDESV (reference sequence). This chain's CDR3 is CASSPHGGQETQYF. The CDR3 DNA is TGTGCCAGCAGCCCACATGGAGGGCAAGAGACCCAGTACTTC.

This clone was picked up one time. The chain employs TRBV6-5 and TRBJ2-1; D ambiguous. The CDR3 is 12 amino acids. Per the germline V gene, CDR1 is MNHEY and CDR2 is SVGAGI. The V gene lost 8 bases and the J gene lost 3 bases, with 8 bases spanning the gap. The CDR3 region is CASGRHYNEQFF. CDR3 DNA: TGTGCCAGCGGGCGACACTACAATGAGCAGTTCTTC.

The gene calls are TRBV5-1 and TRBJ2-3; 11 nucleotides match TRBD1. Germline CDR1 is SGHRS and CDR2 is YFSETQ. J lost 6 bases, V lost 3 bases, and 6 bases had no gene match. This CDR3 region has 15 residues. The CDR3 DNA reads as TGCGCCAGCAGCTCTGGACAGGGGGCGAGGGATACGCAGTATTTT. Translation gives CASSSGQGARDTQYF.

The chain is built from TRBV2 and TRBJ2-2; D is perhaps TRBD2 (5 bases). This CDR3 is built from 13 residues. Germline V gene data show CDR1 as SNHLY and CDR2 as FYNNEI. V was shortened by 8 bases and J by 7 bases, with 14 bases between the two germline ends. The CDR3 spells CASFRGPVGELFF. In DNA, the CDR3 is TGTGCCAGCTTTCGAGGGCCGGTCGGGGAGCTGTTTTTT.

The V gene is TRBV18, the J gene TRBJ2-7; the D is unclear. The V gene lost 2 bases and the J gene lost 6 bases, with 17 bases spanning the gap. The germline V gene encodes CDR1 KGHSH and CDR2 LQKENI. The CDR3 has 15 amino acids. The CDR3 here is CASSPSLTTPGEQYF. The CDR3 DNA follows: TGTGCCAGCTCACCATCGCTAACCACACCCGGCGAGCAGTACTTC.

This clone turned up a few times. CDR3 amino acids: CASSFHRADQPQHF. The CDR3 coding sequence is TGTGCCAGCAGCTTCCACAGGGCTGATCAGCCCCAGCATTTT. The chain combines TRBV7-2 with TRBJ1-5; TRBD1 might be the D (6 bases). The CDR3 has 14 residues. Trimming shortened V by 3 bases and J by 5 bases, and 11 bases separated the two germline ends. Germline loops: CDR1 SGHTA, CDR2 FQGNSA.

With respect to this clone: Other DNA sequences within the sample encode an identical CDR3. The chain combines TRBV30 with TRBJ1-3; a weak D match, TRBD1 (5 bases). Germline-derived CDR1 and CDR2 are GTSNPN and SVGIG (reference sequence). The CDR3 consists of 13 residues. V lost 2 bases, J lost 0 bases, and 5 bases lay in between. CDR3 protein: CAWSRGSGNTIYF. The DNA for the CDR3 is TGTGCCTGGAGTAGGGGCTCTGGAAACACCATATATTTT. The whole variable domain, filled in from reference TRBV30 and TRBJ1-3, reads SQTIHQWPATLVQPVGSPLSLECTVEGTSNPNLYWYRQAAGRGLQLLFYSVGIGQISSEVPQNLSASRPQDRQFILSSKKLLLSDSGFYLCAWSRGSGNTIYFGEGSWLTVV.

The V gene is TRBV11-2, the J gene TRBJ2-3; D is unclear. The length of the CDR3 is 13 residues. Deletions cut 5 bases from V and 6 bases from J, with 12 bases between. CDR1 is SGHAT, CDR2 FQNNGV, per germline. The CDR3 spells CASSPRFGDTQYF. The CDR3 DNA reads TGTGCCAGCAGCCCACGGTTTGGGGATACGCAGTATTTT.

This chain uses TRBV28 with TRBJ2-1; TRBD2 is a possible D gene (6 bases). The germline CDR1 and CDR2 sequences are MDHEN and SYDVKM. Between the trimmed V and J ends, which lost 5 bases and 10 bases, there was a span of 18 bases. The CDR3 is made up of 14 amino acids. In DNA, the CDR3 is TGTGCCAGCAGTCCGGAGGGCCGGAGTAGAGAGCAGTTCTTC. Its protein is CASSPEGRSREQFF.

The chain uses TRBV27 and TRBJ2-7, with D possibly TRBD1 on 6 matching bases. The CDR3 is made up of 13 amino acids. Germline V gene lookup returns CDR1 MNHEY and CDR2 SMNVEV (reference sequence). V was pared by 5 bases and J by 2 bases, with 10 bases between. The CDR3 region is CASSGDTPYEQYF. CDR3 nucleotide sequence: TGTGCCAGCAGTGGGGACACCCCCTACGAGCAGTACTTC.

The chain carries TRBV4-3 and TRBJ1-5; D remains ambiguous. The CDR3 has 13 amino acids. The germline V gene encodes CDR1 LGHNA and CDR2 YSLEER. Trimming left V 0 bases short and J 6 bases short, with 6 bases between. The CDR3 DNA follows: TGCGCCAGCAGCCAAGATGGGATTCAGCCCCAGCATTTT. Translated, it gives CASSQDGIQPQHF.

The genes are TRBV7-9 and TRBJ2-5; 9 nucleotides match TRBD2. CDR3 size: 19 residues. Germline loops: CDR1 SEHNR, CDR2 FQNEAQ (reference sequence). With V trimmed by 7 bases and J by 6 bases, 24 bases remained unmatched. CDR3 in amino acids: CASTKSPQGSGSAGKTQYF. CDR3 nucleotide sequence: TGTGCCAGCACCAAATCACCCCAGGGTAGCGGGAGCGCTGGGAAGACCCAGTACTTC.

The rearrangement links TRBV7-2 to TRBJ2-7; D possibly corresponds to TRBD2 (5 bases). V gave up 1 base and J gave up 9 bases, with 7 bases separating them. Germline V gene sequence: CDR1 SGHTA, CDR2 FQGNSA. There are 11 residues in the CDR3. The CDR3 protein is CASSLGGWQYF. In DNA form, the CDR3 reads TGTGCCAGCAGCTTAGGAGGGTGGCAGTACTTC.

The rearrangement uses TRBV28 and TRBJ1-5; D gene ambiguous. Trimming left V 1 base short and J 4 bases short, with 14 bases between. Germline V CDR1 and CDR2: MDHEN, SYDVKM. This CDR3 is 16 amino acids long. The DNA of the CDR3 is TGTGCCAGCAGTTTATTAAGTTGGCAGTTTAATCAGCCCCAGCATTTT. Protein product: CASSLLSWQFNQPQHF.

This clone showed up just once. V usage is TRBV6-6 and J usage is TRBJ2-2; 9 nucleotides align to TRBD1. The CDR3 extends over 16 amino acids. The germline V gene encodes CDR1 MNHNY and CDR2 SVGAGI (reference sequence). J gave up 1 base and V 2 bases, and 2 bases lay outside the gene matches. CDR3 protein: CASSYPTGGNTGELFF. DNA of the CDR3: TGTGCCAGCAGTTACCCGACAGGGGGGAACACCGGGGAGCTGTTTTTT.

The rearrangement joins TRBV28 to TRBJ1-3; D might be TRBD1 (5 bases). The V gene lost 3 bases and the J gene lost 1 base, with 16 bases spanning the gap. This CDR3 has 17 residues. Germline CDR1 and CDR2: MDHEN and SYDVKM. The CDR3 loop is CASSFPLGGSSGNTIYF. The CDR3 DNA reads as TGTGCCAGCAGTTTCCCTTTGGGGGGGTCGTCTGGAAACACCATATATTTT.

V is TRBV6-5 and J is TRBJ2-2, with D possibly being TRBD1 (5 bases). Between the trimmed V and J ends, which lost 8 bases and 3 bases, there was a span of 13 bases. CDR1 MNHEY and CDR2 SVGAGI come from the germline V gene. The CDR3 is 14 residues long. The CDR3 sequence: CASGNARDTGELFF. The CDR3 DNA reads TGTGCCAGCGGGAACGCCAGGGACACCGGGGAGCTGTTTTTT.

This clone has more than one count but fewer than ten. The J gene is TRBJ1-1, the V gene TRBV25-1; D unclear. Deletions cut 7 bases from V and 0 bases from J, with 9 bases between. The CDR3 totals 13 residues. From germline, CDR1 is MGHDK and CDR2 SYGVNS. CDR3 in amino acids: CASKSGLNTEAFF. The CDR3 DNA sequence: TGTGCCAGCAAGAGCGGCTTGAACACTGAAGCTTTCTTT. Variable domain in full (rest from reference TRBV25-1 and TRBJ1-1): EADIYQTPRYLVIGTGKKITLECSQTMGHDKMYWYQQDPGMELHLIHYSYGVNSTEKGDLSSESTVSRIRTEHFPLTLESARPSHTSQYLCASKSGLNTEAFFGQGTRLTVV.

The V call is TRBV2, the J call TRBJ2-1; 8 nucleotides line up with TRBD1. The CDR3 totals 14 residues. Trimming cost V 6 bases and J 0 bases; bases outside gene matches: 1. CDR1 SNHLY and CDR2 FYNNEI come from the germline V gene. CDR3 sequence reads: CASRTGVSYNEQFF. The CDR3 nucleotides are TGTGCCAGCAGGACAGGGGTCTCCTACAATGAGCAGTTCTTC.

The chain joins TRBV18 to TRBJ2-2; possibly TRBD2 for D (5 bases). Trimming removed 6 bases from V and 0 bases from J, with 20 bases in between. In germline, CDR1 is KGHSH, CDR2 LQKENI. This CDR3 contains 18 residues. The CDR3 sequence is CASSSSSGNPANTGELFF. CDR3 bases: TGTGCCAGCTCCTCTTCGTCGGGGAATCCCGCGAACACCGGGGAGCTGTTTTTT. Variable domain in full (rest from reference TRBV18 and TRBJ2-2): NAGVMQNPRHLVRRRGQEARLRCSPMKGHSHVYWYRQLPEEGLKFMVYLQKENIIDESGMPKERFSAEFPKEGPSILRIQQVVRGDSAAYFCASSSSSGNPANTGELFFGEGSRLTVL.

This chain connects TRBV28 to TRBJ1-6; D remains ambiguous. Germline V lookup: CDR1 MDHEN, CDR2 SYDVKM. This CDR3 contains 14 residues. V dropped 1 base and J dropped 9 bases, with 10 bases sitting between them. The CDR3 sequence is CASSLSLWGSPLHF. CDR3 nucleotides: TGTGCCAGCAGTTTATCCCTATGGGGTTCACCCCTCCACTTT.